The clone carrying this T cell receptor (beta chain) was observed many times. Its antigen is currently unknown. These data come from a study of spatial heterogeneity in lung cancer. Study information: Alpha-chain sequences were detected in numbers that were consistently lower than beta-chain sequences. Across the raw uncorrected reads, a unique TCR and UMI combination was observed, on average, more than ten times.

General study results and limits: In tumors, expanded intratumoral alpha and beta TCR counts tracked mutation counts.

TCRdb re-analysed the 5' RACE reads in MiXCR, keeping a single row per CDR3 protein. The sample lists around 20,000 distinct CDR3 sequences, approximately 2.8% occurring once. V trimming: 6 bases; J trimming: 2 bases; junction bases outside the gene matches: 9. The CDR3 runs 14 residues. The V gene's germline CDR1 is DFQATT and CDR2 SNEGSKA (reference sequence). The time point here: sample taken at primary tumor resection. Here the sequenced sample was lung tumor tissue, taken at surgery. The receptor's source is a male donor with early-stage non-small cell lung cancer. V is TRBV20-1 and J is TRBJ2-5; 7 bases fit TRBD1. The CDR3 coding sequence is TGCAGTGCGCGCAACGACAGGGATCAAGAGACCCAGTACTTC. Amino acids: CSARNDRDQETQYF.